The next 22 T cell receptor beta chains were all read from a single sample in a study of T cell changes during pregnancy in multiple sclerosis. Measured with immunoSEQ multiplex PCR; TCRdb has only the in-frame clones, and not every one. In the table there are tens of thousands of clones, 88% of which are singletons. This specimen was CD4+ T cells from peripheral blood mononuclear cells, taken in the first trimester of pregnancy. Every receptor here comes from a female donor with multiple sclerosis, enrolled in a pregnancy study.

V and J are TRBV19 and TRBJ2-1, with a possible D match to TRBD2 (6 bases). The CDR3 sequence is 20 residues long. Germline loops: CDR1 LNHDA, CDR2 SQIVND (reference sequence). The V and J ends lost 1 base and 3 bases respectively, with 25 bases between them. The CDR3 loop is CASSIVRGSRLSGGYNEQFF. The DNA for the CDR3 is TGTGCCAGTAGTATAGTTCGGGGTTCGCGGCTTAGCGGAGGCTACAATGAGCAGTTCTTC.

The CDR3 reads CASSQGSGEETQYF. Written as DNA, the CDR3 is TGCGCCAGCAGCCAAGGGTCGGGGGAAGAGACCCAGTACTTC. The gene calls are TRBV4-1 and TRBJ2-5; maybe TRBD2 (6 bases). V was trimmed by 1 base and J by 3 bases, leaving 9 bases between them. CDR3 size: 14 residues. CDR1 MGHRA and CDR2 YSYEKL come from the germline V gene.

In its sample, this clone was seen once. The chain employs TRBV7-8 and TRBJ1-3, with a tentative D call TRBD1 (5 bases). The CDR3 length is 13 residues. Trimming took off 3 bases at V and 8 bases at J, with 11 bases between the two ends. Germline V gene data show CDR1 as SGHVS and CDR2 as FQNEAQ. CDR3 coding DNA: TGTGCCAGCAGCTTTGGCAGGGTGGACACCATATATTTT. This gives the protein CASSFGRVDTIYF. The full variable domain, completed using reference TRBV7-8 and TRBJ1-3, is GAGVSQSPRYKVAKRGQDVALRCDPISGHVSLFWYQQALGQGPEFLTYFQNEAQLDKSGLPSDRFFAERPEGSVSTLKIQRTQQEDSAVYLCASSFGRVDTIYFGEGSWLTVV.

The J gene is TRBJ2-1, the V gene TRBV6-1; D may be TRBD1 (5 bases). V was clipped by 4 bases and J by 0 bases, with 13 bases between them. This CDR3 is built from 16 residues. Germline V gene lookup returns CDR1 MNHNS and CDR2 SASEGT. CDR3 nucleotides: TGTGCCAGCAGTGGGGGAAAGGGGTCCTCCTACAATGAGCAGTTCTTC. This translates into CASSGGKGSSYNEQFF.

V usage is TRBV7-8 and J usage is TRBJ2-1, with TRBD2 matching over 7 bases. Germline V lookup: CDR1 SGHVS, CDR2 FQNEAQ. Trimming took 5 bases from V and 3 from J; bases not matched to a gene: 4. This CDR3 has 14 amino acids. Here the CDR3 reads CASSPAGIYNEQFF. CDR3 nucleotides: TGTGCCAGCAGCCCAGCGGGGATCTACAATGAGCAGTTCTTC.

The CDR3, as DNA: TGTGCCAGCAGCTCATCGGGACAGGGTTGGACTGAAGCTTTCTTT. It codes for CASSSSGQGWTEAFF. This chain uses TRBV5-6 with TRBJ1-1; 9 bases fit TRBD1. The V gene's germline CDR1 is SGHDT and CDR2 YYEEEE. The CDR3 loop spans 15 amino acids. Unmatched junction bases numbered 8, after V lost 3 bases and J lost 5 bases.

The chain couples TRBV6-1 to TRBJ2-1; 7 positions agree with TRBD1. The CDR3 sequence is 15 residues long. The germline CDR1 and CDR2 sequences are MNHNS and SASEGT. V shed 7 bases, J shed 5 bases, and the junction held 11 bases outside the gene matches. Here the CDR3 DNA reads TGTGCCAGCACCTTCTCGGGACAGATAGACAATGAGCAGTTCTTC. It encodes CASTFSGQIDNEQFF.

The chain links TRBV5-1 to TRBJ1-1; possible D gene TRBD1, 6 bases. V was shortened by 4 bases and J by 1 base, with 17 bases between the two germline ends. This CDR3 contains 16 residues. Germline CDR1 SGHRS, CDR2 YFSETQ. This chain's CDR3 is CASSPGVARANTEAFF. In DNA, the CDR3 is TGCGCCAGCAGCCCAGGGGTTGCGAGGGCGAACACTGAAGCTTTCTTT.

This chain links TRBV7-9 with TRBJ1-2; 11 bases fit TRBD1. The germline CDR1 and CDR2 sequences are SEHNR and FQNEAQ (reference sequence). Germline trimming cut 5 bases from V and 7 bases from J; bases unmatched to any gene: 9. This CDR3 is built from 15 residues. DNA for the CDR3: TGTGCCAGCAGCAGCGGACAGGGGGCGAAGGGTGGCTACACCTTC. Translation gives CASSSGQGAKGGYTF.

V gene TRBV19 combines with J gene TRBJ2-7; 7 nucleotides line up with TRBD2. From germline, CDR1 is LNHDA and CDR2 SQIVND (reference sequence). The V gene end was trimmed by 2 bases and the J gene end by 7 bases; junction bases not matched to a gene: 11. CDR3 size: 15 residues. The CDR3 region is CASSIWGGRVEEQYF. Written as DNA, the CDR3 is TGTGCCAGTAGTATATGGGGCGGGAGAGTTGAAGAGCAGTACTTC.

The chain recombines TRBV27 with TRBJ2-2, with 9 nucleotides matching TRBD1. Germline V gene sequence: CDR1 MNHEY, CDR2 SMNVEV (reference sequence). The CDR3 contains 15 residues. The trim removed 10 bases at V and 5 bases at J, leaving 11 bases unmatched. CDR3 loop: CATEKQGAGTGELFF. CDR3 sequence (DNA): TGTGCCACCGAAAAACAGGGGGCGGGTACCGGGGAGCTGTTTTTT.

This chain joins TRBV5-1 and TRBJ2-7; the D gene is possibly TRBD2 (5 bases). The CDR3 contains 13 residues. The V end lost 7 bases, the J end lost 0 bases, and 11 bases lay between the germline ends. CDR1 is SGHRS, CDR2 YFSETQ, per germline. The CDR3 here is CASRPSPSYEQYF. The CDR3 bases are TGCGCCAGCCGCCCTAGCCCCTCCTACGAGCAGTACTTC.

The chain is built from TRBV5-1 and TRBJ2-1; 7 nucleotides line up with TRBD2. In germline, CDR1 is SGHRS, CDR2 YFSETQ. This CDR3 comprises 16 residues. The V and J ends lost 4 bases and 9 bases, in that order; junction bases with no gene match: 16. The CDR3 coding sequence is TGCGCCAGCAGCGAATCCCCGGGGGGAGGTGCGGGTGAGCAGTTCTTC. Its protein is CASSESPGGGAGEQFF.

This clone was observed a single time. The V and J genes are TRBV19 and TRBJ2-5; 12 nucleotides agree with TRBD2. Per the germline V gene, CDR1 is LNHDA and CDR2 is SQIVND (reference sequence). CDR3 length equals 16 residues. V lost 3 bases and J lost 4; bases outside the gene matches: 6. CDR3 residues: CASSMGASGRGETQYF. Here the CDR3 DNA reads TGTGCCAGTAGTATGGGGGCTAGCGGGAGGGGAGAGACCCAGTACTTC.

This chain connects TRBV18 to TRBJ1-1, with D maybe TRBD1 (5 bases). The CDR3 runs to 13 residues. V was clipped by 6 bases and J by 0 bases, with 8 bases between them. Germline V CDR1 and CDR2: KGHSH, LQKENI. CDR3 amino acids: CASSQDMNTEAFF. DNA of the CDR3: TGTGCCAGCTCCCAGGACATGAACACTGAAGCTTTCTTT.

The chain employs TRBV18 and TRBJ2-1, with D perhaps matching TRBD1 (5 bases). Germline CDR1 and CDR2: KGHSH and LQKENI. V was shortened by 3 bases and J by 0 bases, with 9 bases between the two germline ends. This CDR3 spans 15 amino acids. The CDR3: CASSPRARSYNEQFF. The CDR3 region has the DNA TGTGCCAGCTCACCCAGGGCCCGCTCCTACAATGAGCAGTTCTTC.

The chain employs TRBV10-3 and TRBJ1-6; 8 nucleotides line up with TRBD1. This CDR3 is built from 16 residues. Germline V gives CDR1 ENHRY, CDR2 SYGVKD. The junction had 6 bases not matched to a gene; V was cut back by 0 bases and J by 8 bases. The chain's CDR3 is CAISESMAGGDSPLHF. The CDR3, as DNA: TGTGCCATCAGTGAGTCGATGGCAGGGGGCGATTCACCCCTCCACTTT.

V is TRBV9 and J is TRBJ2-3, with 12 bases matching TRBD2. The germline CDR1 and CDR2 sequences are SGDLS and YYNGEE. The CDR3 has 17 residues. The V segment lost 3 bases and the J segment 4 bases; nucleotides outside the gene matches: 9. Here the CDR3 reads CASSAAVLAGGSDTQYF. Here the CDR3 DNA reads TGTGCCAGCAGCGCCGCCGTTCTAGCGGGAGGGTCAGATACGCAGTATTTT.

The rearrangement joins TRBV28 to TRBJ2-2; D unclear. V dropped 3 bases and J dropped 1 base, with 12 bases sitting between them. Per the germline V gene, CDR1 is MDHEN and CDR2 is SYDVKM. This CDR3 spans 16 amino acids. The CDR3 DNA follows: TGTGCCAGCAGTTTCTCCGTTGCAGGGAACACCGGGGAGCTGTTTTTT. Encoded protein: CASSFSVAGNTGELFF. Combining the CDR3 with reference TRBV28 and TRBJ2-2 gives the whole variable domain DVKVTQSSRYLVKRTGEKVFLECVQDMDHENMFWYRQDPGLGLRLIYFSYDVKMKEKGDIPEGYSVSREKKERFSLILESASTNQTSMYLCASSFSVAGNTGELFFGEGSRLTVL.

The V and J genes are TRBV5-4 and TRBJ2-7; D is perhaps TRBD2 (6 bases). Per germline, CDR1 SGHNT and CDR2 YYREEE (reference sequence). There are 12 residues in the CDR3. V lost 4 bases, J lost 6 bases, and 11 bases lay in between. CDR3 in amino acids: CASSRAGFEQYF. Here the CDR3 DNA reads TGTGCCAGCAGCCGGGCGGGGTTCGAGCAGTACTTC. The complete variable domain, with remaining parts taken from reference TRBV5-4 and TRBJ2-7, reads ETGVTQSPTHLIKTRGQQVTLRCSSQSGHNTVSWYQQALGQGPQFIFQYYREEENGRGNFPPRFSGLQFPNYSSELNVNALELDDSALYLCASSRAGFEQYFGPGTRLTVT.

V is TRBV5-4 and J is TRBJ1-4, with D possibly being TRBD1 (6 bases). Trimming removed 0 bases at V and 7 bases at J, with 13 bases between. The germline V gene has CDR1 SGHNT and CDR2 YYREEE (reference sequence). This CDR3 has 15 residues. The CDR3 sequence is CASSLAGGRGEKLFF. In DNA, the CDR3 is TGTGCCAGCAGCTTGGCTGGGGGCCGTGGTGAAAAACTGTTTTTT.

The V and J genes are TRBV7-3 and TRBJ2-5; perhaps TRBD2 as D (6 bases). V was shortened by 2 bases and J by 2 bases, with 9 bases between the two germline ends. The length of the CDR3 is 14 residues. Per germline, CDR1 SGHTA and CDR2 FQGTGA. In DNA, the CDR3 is TGTGCCAGCAGCTTATTGGCGGGACAAGAGACCCAGTACTTC. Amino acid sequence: CASSLLAGQETQYF.